The clone carrying this T cell receptor beta chain showed up many times. The antigen remains unidentified. This entry comes from a study of PD-1 blockade in mismatch repair-deficient tumors. Study observations and caveats: Rapid post-treatment expansion, then contraction, generally preceding radiologic response, marked tumor-resident clones.

A few pembrolizumab responders had their TCRs sequenced. Profiling relied on immunoSEQ multiplex PCR, and the TCRdb table lists in-frame clones only, not all of them. The sample consists of more than 90,000 clones, around 80% of them appearing once. Sequenced here: peripheral blood, sampled 60 to 65 weeks after starting pembrolizumab. This receptor was taken from an adult with mismatch repair-deficient cancer.

The CDR3 DNA reads as TGCGCCAGCAGCTTGAGGCCGAGGGATGAGCAGTTCTTC. This codes for CASSLRPRDEQFF. The chain combines TRBV5-1 with TRBJ2-1; D is perhaps TRBD2 (5 bases). Germline V gene data show CDR1 as SGHRS and CDR2 as YFSETQ. The CDR3 is 13 residues long. V gave up 1 base and J gave up 8 bases, with 10 bases separating them.